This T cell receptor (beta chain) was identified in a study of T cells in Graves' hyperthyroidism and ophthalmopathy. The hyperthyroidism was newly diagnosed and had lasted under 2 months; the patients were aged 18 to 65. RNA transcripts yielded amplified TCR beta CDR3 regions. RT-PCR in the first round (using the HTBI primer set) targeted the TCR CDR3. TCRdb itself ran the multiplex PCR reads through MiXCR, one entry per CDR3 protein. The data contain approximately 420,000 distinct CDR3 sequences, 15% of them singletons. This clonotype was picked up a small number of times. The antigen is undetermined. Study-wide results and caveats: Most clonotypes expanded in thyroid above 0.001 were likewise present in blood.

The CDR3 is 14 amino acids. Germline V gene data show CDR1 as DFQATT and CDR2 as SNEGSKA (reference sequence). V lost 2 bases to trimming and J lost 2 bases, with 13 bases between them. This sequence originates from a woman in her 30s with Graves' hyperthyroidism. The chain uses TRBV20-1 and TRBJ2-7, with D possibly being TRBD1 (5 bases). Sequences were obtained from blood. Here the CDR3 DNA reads TGCAGTGCTAGAATAAGGACAACTACCTACGAGCAGTACTTC. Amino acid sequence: CSARIRTTTYEQYF.